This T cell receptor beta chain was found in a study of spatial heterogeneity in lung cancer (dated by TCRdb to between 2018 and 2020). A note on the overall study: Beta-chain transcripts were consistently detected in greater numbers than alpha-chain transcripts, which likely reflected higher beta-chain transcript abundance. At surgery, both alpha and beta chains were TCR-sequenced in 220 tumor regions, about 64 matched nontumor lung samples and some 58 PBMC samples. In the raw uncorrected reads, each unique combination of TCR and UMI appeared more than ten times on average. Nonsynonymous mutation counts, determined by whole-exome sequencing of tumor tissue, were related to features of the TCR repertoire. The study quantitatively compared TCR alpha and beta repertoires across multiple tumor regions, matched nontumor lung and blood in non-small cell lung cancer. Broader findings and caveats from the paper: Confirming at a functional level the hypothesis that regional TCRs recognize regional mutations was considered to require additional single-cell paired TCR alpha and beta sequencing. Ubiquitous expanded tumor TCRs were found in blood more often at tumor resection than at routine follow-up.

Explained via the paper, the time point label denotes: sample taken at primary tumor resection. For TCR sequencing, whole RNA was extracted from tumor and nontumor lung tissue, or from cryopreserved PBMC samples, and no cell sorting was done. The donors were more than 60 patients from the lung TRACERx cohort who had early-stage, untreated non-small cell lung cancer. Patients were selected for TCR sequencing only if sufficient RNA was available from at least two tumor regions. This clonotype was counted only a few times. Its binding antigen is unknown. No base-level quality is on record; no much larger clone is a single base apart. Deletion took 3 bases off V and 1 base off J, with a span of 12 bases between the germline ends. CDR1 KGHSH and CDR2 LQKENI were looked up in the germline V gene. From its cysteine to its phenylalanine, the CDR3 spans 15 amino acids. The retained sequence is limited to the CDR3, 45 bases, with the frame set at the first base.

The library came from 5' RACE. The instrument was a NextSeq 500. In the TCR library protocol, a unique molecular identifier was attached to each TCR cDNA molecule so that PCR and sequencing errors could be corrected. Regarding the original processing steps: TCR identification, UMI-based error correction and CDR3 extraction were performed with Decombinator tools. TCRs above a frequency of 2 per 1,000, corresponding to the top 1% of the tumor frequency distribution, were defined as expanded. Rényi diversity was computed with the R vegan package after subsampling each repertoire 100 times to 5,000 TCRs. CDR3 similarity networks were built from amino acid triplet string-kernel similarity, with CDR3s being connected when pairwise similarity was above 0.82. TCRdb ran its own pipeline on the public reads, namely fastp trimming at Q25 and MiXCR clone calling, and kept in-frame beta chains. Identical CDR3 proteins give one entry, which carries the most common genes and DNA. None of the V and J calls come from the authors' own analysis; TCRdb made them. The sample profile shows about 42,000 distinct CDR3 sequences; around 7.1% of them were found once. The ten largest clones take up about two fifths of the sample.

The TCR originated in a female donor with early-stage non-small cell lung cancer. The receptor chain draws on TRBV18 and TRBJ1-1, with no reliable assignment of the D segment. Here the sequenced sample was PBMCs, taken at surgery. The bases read TGTGCCAGCTCACCGGGGTCCGGATCGAACACTGAAGCTTTCTTT. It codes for CASSPGSGSNTEAFF.